This TCR beta chain was retrieved from a study of T cells after yellow fever vaccination. Regarding the study as a whole: The secondary T-cell response peaked on day 5, not day 15, but was weaker. Post-booster repertoires again held most primary-vaccination clones (about 96% CD4, approximately 90% CD8). From the bulk population, abundant clonotypes could contaminate and appear within FACS-sorted repertoires.

This CDR3 comprises 12 residues. Germline CDR1 reads SGHRS; CDR2 reads YFSETQ. Trimming shortened V by 2 bases and J by 7 bases, and 9 bases separated the two germline ends. This clonotype was seen more than once but under ten times. No antigen is known for it. The TCR cDNA carried a universal primer site and UMIs from 5'RACE template switching. MiXCR, run by TCRdb on the 5' RACE reads, gives a single entry per CDR3 protein. The sample gives over 150,000 distinct CDR3 sequences, approximately 6.2% of which show up once; 2.9% is in the top ten. Sequences were derived from CD4+ T cells sorted from PBMCs, sampled on the day of the first yellow fever vaccination. This TCR was sampled from a man aged 18 to 35 who received the YFV17D yellow fever vaccine. This chain joins TRBV5-1 and TRBJ1-2; D gene ambiguous. In DNA form, the CDR3 reads TGCGCCAGCAGCTTCGGCGGGGTTGGCTACACCTTC. This codes for CASSFGGVGYTF.